These T cell receptor beta chains were read from a single sample in a study of CD8+CD57+ T cells in acquired aplastic anemia. MiXCR, run by TCRdb on the reads, gives a single entry per CDR3 protein. The sample has 150,000 to 170,000 distinct CDR3 sequences; over 50% are singletons. Sequencing used sorted CD4+, CD8+, or CD8+CD57+ T cells (not recorded which) from PBMCs. Source of these receptors: a human donor with aplastic anemia. Each CDR3 is given with its conserved first and last residue. A D gene is named only where the DNA matches it firmly. Rows give clone size only sometimes, using once, few, many, or a class for an expanded clone.

D gene: TRBD1; V gene: TRBV24-1; clone size: .; J gene: TRBJ1-5; CDR3 protein: CATSFNHQTGNHQPQHF; CDR3 DNA: TGTGCCACCAGTTTCAACCACCAGACAGGGAATCATCAGCCCCAGCATTTT
D gene: .; V gene: TRBV7-8; clone size: many; J gene: TRBJ2-7; CDR3 protein: CASSFTPTTGSYEQYF; CDR3 DNA: TGTGCCAGCAGCTTCACCCCCACCACAGGGTCCTACGAGCAGTACTTC
D gene: TRBD2; V gene: TRBV11-2; clone size: .; J gene: TRBJ2-3; CDR3 protein: CASSPWTSGADTQYF; CDR3 DNA: TGTGCCAGCAGCCCATGGACTAGCGGCGCAGATACGCAGTATTTT
D gene: .; V gene: TRBV4-1; clone size: .; J gene: TRBJ2-7; CDR3 protein: CASSQEERAGRGEQYF; CDR3 DNA: TGCGCCAGCAGCCAAGAAGAACGTGCGGGGCGGGGCGAGCAGTACTTC
D gene: .; V gene: TRBV10-3; clone size: .; J gene: TRBJ2-1; CDR3 protein: CAISGQGGNNEQFF; CDR3 DNA: TGTGCCATCAGTGGTCAGGGGGGGAACAATGAGCAGTTCTTC
D gene: TRBD1; V gene: TRBV10-1; clone size: .; J gene: TRBJ1-2; CDR3 protein: CASSESRPPGGDYGYTF; CDR3 DNA: TGCGCCAGCAGTGAGTCTCGCCCCCCAGGGGGCGACTATGGCTACACCTTC
D gene: .; V gene: TRBV19; clone size: .; J gene: TRBJ1-5; CDR3 protein: CASISQDRIQPQHF; CDR3 DNA: TGTGCCAGTATTAGCCAAGACAGGATACAGCCCCAGCATTTT
D gene: .; V gene: TRBV6-5; clone size: .; J gene: TRBJ1-6; CDR3 protein: CATSSGTQSGSPLHF; CDR3 DNA: TGTGCCACCAGTTCCGGGACTCAAAGTGGTTCACCCCTCCACTTT
D gene: .; V gene: TRBV13; clone size: .; J gene: TRBJ2-7; CDR3 protein: CASSPIGDSYEQYF; CDR3 DNA: TGTGCCAGCAGTCCTATAGGGGACTCCTACGAGCAGTACTTC
D gene: .; V gene: TRBV2; clone size: once; J gene: TRBJ2-2; CDR3 protein: CASRAVQVNTGELFF; CDR3 DNA: TGTGCCAGCAGGGCGGTACAGGTAAACACCGGGGAGCTGTTTTTT
D gene: .; V gene: TRBV2; clone size: .; J gene: TRBJ1-4; CDR3 protein: CASSPYEGEKLFF; CDR3 DNA: TGTGCCAGCAGTCCTTATGAGGGGGAAAAACTGTTTTTT
D gene: .; V gene: TRBV12-3/TRBV12-4; clone size: .; J gene: TRBJ2-3; CDR3 protein: CASSRDSMTQYF; CDR3 DNA: TGTGCCAGCAGTAGGGACTCCATGACGCAGTATTTT
D gene: TRBD1; V gene: TRBV29-1; clone size: few; J gene: TRBJ1-1; CDR3 protein: CSVSQTGATEAFF; CDR3 DNA: TGCAGCGTTTCTCAGACAGGGGCCACTGAAGCTTTCTTT
D gene: .; V gene: TRBV7-2; clone size: few; J gene: TRBJ1-6; CDR3 protein: CASSPAVFTPLHF; CDR3 DNA: TGTGCCAGCAGCCCGGCTGTATTCACTCCCCTCCACTTT
D gene: TRBD2; V gene: TRBV10-1; clone size: many; J gene: TRBJ2-3; CDR3 protein: CASSDSAGGRGQYF; CDR3 DNA: TGCGCCAGCAGTGATTCCGCGGGGGGGAGAGGGCAGTATTTT
D gene: TRBD2; V gene: TRBV6-1; clone size: many; J gene: TRBJ2-3; CDR3 protein: CASSPREADTQYF; CDR3 DNA: TGTGCCAGCAGTCCCCGGGAGGCAGATACGCAGTATTTT
D gene: .; V gene: TRBV25-1; clone size: few; J gene: TRBJ1-1; CDR3 protein: CASTRQGDGTEAFF; CDR3 DNA: TGTGCCAGCACTCGGCAGGGCGATGGCACTGAAGCTTTCTTT
D gene: TRBD1; V gene: TRBV6-2/TRBV6-3; clone size: .; J gene: TRBJ2-7; CDR3 protein: CASSARQGNERYF; CDR3 DNA: TGTGCCAGCAGCGCTCGACAGGGCAACGAGCGGTACTTC
D gene: .; V gene: TRBV7-9; clone size: .; J gene: TRBJ1-2; CDR3 protein: CASGRGQDGYTF; CDR3 DNA: TGTGCCAGCGGGCGGGGGCAGGATGGCTACACCTTC
D gene: .; V gene: TRBV2; clone size: once; J gene: TRBJ1-5; CDR3 protein: CASSKEGGSNQPQHF; CDR3 DNA: TGTGCCAGCAGTAAGGAGGGTGGGAGCAATCAGCCCCAGCATTTT
D gene: TRBD1; V gene: TRBV20-1; clone size: .; J gene: TRBJ2-7; CDR3 protein: CSARDRDSLGYEQYF; CDR3 DNA: TGCAGTGCTAGAGATCGGGACAGCTTAGGCTACGAGCAGTACTTC
D gene: TRBD1; V gene: TRBV7-9; clone size: once; J gene: TRBJ1-1; CDR3 protein: CASAQGTGRIAFF; CDR3 DNA: TGTGCCAGTGCACAGGGGACGGGCCGGATAGCTTTCTTT
D gene: .; V gene: TRBV29-1; clone size: .; J gene: TRBJ2-1; CDR3 protein: CSVEIDTRGNEQFF; CDR3 DNA: TGCAGCGTTGAAATAGACACCCGGGGCAATGAGCAGTTCTTC
D gene: TRBD1; V gene: TRBV7-8; clone size: .; J gene: TRBJ1-6; CDR3 protein: CASSLTGGINSPFHF; CDR3 DNA: TGTGCCAGCAGCTTGACAGGGGGCATTAATTCACCCTTCCACTTT
D gene: TRBD1; V gene: TRBV2; clone size: few; J gene: TRBJ2-5; CDR3 protein: CASNRDSQETQYF; CDR3 DNA: TGTGCCAGCAACCGGGACAGTCAAGAGACCCAGTACTTC
D gene: TRBD1; V gene: TRBV29-1; clone size: .; J gene: TRBJ1-1; CDR3 protein: CSGEGQTNTEAFF; CDR3 DNA: TGCAGCGGCGAGGGACAGACAAACACTGAAGCTTTCTTT
D gene: .; V gene: TRBV7-2; clone size: .; J gene: TRBJ2-1; CDR3 protein: CASSLSDEQFF; CDR3 DNA: TGTGCCAGCAGCTTAAGCGATGAGCAGTTCTTC
D gene: .; V gene: TRBV6-5; clone size: .; J gene: TRBJ1-1; CDR3 protein: CASSSLGDFGGEAFF; CDR3 DNA: TGTGCCAGCAGTTCCCTAGGCGATTTTGGTGGGGAAGCTTTCTTT
D gene: .; V gene: TRBV7-3; clone size: .; J gene: TRBJ2-1; CDR3 protein: CASSQGWRARDEQFF; CDR3 DNA: TGTGCCAGCAGCCAAGGATGGAGGGCTCGAGATGAGCAGTTCTTC
D gene: .; V gene: TRBV27; clone size: many; J gene: TRBJ2-7; CDR3 protein: CASRDSAYEQYF; CDR3 DNA: TGTGCCAGCAGGGACAGTGCCTACGAGCAGTACTTC
D gene: TRBD1; V gene: TRBV20-1; clone size: many; J gene: TRBJ1-5; CDR3 protein: CSASPSGQGSQPQHF; CDR3 DNA: TGCAGTGCTAGTCCCTCGGGACAGGGTTCTCAGCCCCAGCATTTT
D gene: .; V gene: TRBV24-1; clone size: .; J gene: TRBJ2-5; CDR3 protein: CATSRGGQETQYF; CDR3 DNA: TGTGCCACCAGCAGAGGGGGCCAAGAGACCCAGTACTTC
D gene: .; V gene: TRBV29-1; clone size: many; J gene: TRBJ2-7; CDR3 protein: CSVVGGTFSYEQYF; CDR3 DNA: TGCAGCGTTGTAGGGGGGACCTTCTCCTACGAGCAGTACTTC
D gene: .; V gene: TRBV6-1; clone size: many; J gene: TRBJ1-3; CDR3 protein: CASTPLGSGNTIYF; CDR3 DNA: TGTGCCAGCACCCCTCTAGGCTCTGGAAACACCATATATTTT
D gene: .; V gene: TRBV5-6; clone size: .; J gene: TRBJ1-2; CDR3 protein: CASSLVTGGGVNYGYTF; CDR3 DNA: TGTGCCAGCAGCTTGGTGACAGGTGGGGGTGTGAACTATGGCTACACCTTC
D gene: .; V gene: TRBV6-1; clone size: .; J gene: TRBJ1-6; CDR3 protein: CASRALSDSPLHF; CDR3 DNA: TGTGCCAGCAGGGCCCTCAGTGATTCACCCCTCCACTTT